The clone carrying this T cell receptor (beta chain) has just one count. Its target is not known. CD45RO-negative, CCR7-selected cells formed the naive CD8 fraction, which excluded terminally differentiated effector memory CD45RA+ cells. This sample was taken from a study of shared clonotypes between healthy human individuals. Study observations and caveats: Rarefaction showed sorted-subset sequencing was incomplete despite large depth.

The CDR3 totals 15 residues. Per the germline V gene, CDR1 is LNHDA and CDR2 is SQIVND (reference sequence). With V trimmed by 6 bases and J by 8 bases, 11 bases remained unmatched. The table came from immunoSEQ multiplex PCR; TCRdb's copy has only in-frame clones and leaves some out. The sample shows roughly 890,000 clones, almost 95% of them seen only once. The sample taken for sequencing was naive CD8+ T cells sorted from blood. The origin of this receptor is a man younger than 40 in good health. The chain uses TRBV19 and TRBJ2-1; TRBD2 matches at 9 bases. DNA for the CDR3: TGTGCCAGTAGCCATGGAGCTAGCGGGATTGATGAGCAGTTCTTC. It encodes CASSHGASGIDEQFF.